This T cell receptor (beta chain) was recovered during a study of blood T cell repertoires in COVID-19. Profiling relied on immunoSEQ multiplex PCR, and the TCRdb table lists in-frame clones only, not all of them. The repertoire holds fewer than 500,000 clones, around 90% seen once, with 0.7% in the top ten. CDR1 and CDR2 from the germline V gene are MDHEN and SYDVKM. This CDR3 spans 12 amino acids. V shed 6 bases and J shed 5 bases, with 10 bases lying between them. There are a few counts of this clone. The chain is built from TRBV28 and TRBJ2-5; D is unclear. The TCR sequence derives from a woman between 18 and 29 years old who had recovered from COVID-19. What was sequenced was PBMCs or T cells enriched from blood (not recorded which). The CDR3 sequence is CASSPYRETQYF. CDR3 bases: TGTGCCAGCAGCCCCTATCGGGAGACCCAGTACTTC.